This T cell receptor (beta chain) was obtained from a study of blood T cell repertoires in COVID-19. Libraries were prepared by immunoSEQ multiplex PCR; TCRdb keeps only in-frame clonotypes and omits some of them. This sample has a few hundred thousand clones; around 90% occur once, and the top ten carry approximately 15%. The participants were between about 18 and 90 years old and came from about two dozen US areas. Cohort assignment relied on participant-reported clinical history. The sequenced material came from PBMCs or T cells enriched from blood (not recorded which). This TCR came from a man in his thirties or forties who had been exposed to COVID-19.

The CDR3 protein is CSVSREHEQYF. The CDR3 nucleotides read TGCAGCGTAAGCAGGGAACACGAGCAGTACTTC. This sequence joins TRBV29-1 and TRBJ2-7; maybe TRBD1 (5 bases). Germline CDR1 and CDR2: SQVTM and ANQGSEA. Trimming stripped 6 bases from V and 5 bases from J, with 11 bases between. The CDR3 is 11 amino acids.